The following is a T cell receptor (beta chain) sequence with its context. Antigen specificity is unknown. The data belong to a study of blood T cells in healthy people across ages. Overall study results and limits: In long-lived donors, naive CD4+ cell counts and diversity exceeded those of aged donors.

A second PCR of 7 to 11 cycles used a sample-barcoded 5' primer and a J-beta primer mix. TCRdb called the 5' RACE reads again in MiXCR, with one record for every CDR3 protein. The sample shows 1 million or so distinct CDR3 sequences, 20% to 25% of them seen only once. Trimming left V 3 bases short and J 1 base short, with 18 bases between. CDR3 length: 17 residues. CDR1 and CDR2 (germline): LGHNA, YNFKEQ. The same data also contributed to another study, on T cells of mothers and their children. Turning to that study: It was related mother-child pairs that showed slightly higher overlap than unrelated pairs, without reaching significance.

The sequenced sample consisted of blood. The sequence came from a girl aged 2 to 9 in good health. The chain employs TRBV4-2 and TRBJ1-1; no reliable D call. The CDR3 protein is CASSQTLMAVGNTEAFF. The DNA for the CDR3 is TGTGCCAGCAGCCAGACCCTTATGGCTGTGGGGAACACTGAAGCTTTCTTT.